This passage covers 10 T cell receptor beta chains from one sample sequenced in a study of cytomegalovirus exposure and HLA in healthy donors. The PCR ran on 60 Vbeta and 13 Jbeta primers. Data came from immunoSEQ multiplex PCR; TCRdb stores just in-frame clones and leaves some out. The sample holds 130,000 or so clones, 74% seen once. The source material was PBMCs. These receptors originate from a man between 18 and 35 years old in good health and CMV-seropositive.

The chain employs TRBV18 and TRBJ1-5; 7 nucleotides match TRBD1. The CDR3 totals 14 residues. Germline loops: CDR1 KGHSH, CDR2 LQKENI. V gave up 2 bases and J gave up 8 bases; unmatched junction bases: 6. DNA of the CDR3: TGTGCCAGCTCACCAAGGACAGGAGTTGAGCCCCAGCATTTT. This gives the protein CASSPRTGVEPQHF.

This clone appeared a few times. The chain links TRBV6-1 to TRBJ1-2, with D hard to call. Trimming removed 0 bases from V and 6 bases from J, with 8 bases in between. Germline V lookup: CDR1 MNHNS, CDR2 SASEGT. CDR3 length: 13 amino acids. The CDR3 nucleotides are TGTGCCAGCAGTGAAGCTAGAGGGCATGGCTACACCTTC. It translates to CASSEARGHGYTF.

This chain connects TRBV10-2 to TRBJ1-4; 8 nucleotides line up with TRBD1. Germline CDR1 and CDR2: WSHSY and SAAADI. V dropped 6 bases and J dropped 7; count of bases not matched to a gene: 7. This CDR3 has 14 residues. CDR3 amino acids: CASRVRGRGEKLFF. CDR3 sequence (DNA): TGCGCCAGCAGGGTCAGGGGGCGAGGTGAAAAACTGTTTTTT.

The chain has TRBV4-3 and TRBJ2-2; D gene unclear. Trimming left V 1 base short and J 7 bases short, with 10 bases between. This CDR3 region has 14 residues. The germline gives CDR1 LGHNA, CDR2 YSLEER. CDR3 sequence (DNA): TGCGCCAGCAGCCAAGTTGTCGAGATCGGGGAGCTGTTTTTT. It specifies CASSQVVEIGELFF.

This clone has just a few counts. The CDR3 reads CASSLSFSTGETPMNTEAFF. The CDR3 DNA sequence: TGTGCCAGCAGTTTATCGTTCTCGACAGGGGAGACACCTATGAACACTGAAGCTTTCTTT. The gene calls are TRBV27 and TRBJ1-1; 8 nucleotides line up with TRBD1. The CDR3 is 20 residues long. Germline CDR1 and CDR2: MNHEY and SMNVEV (reference sequence). Unmatched junction bases numbered 15, after V lost 0 bases and J lost 0 bases.

This clone was detected only once. This chain joins TRBV4-3 and TRBJ1-2; 8 nucleotides align to TRBD1. CDR1 and CDR2 (germline): LGHNA, YSLEER. With 1 base clipped from V and 5 bases from J, the junction kept 6 bases outside the gene matches. This CDR3 has 15 amino acids. The CDR3 DNA reads as TGCGCCAGCAGCCAAGGGACAGGGTATTTATATGGCTACACCTTC. Amino acids: CASSQGTGYLYGYTF.

The rearrangement uses TRBV30 and TRBJ1-6; TRBD1 matches 7 bases. CDR1 GTSNPN and CDR2 SVGIG come from the germline V gene (reference sequence). V was clipped by 4 bases and J by 9 bases; unmatched bases: 6. This CDR3 region has 13 residues. The CDR3 DNA is TGTGCCTGGACGATAGGGGGCGGTTCACCCCTCCACTTT. Translated, it gives CAWTIGGGSPLHF.

The chain combines TRBV14 with TRBJ1-4; 9 nucleotides align to TRBD1. The germline CDR1 and CDR2 sequences are SGHDN and FVKESK. This CDR3 region has 16 residues. The trim removed 2 bases at V and 2 bases at J, leaving 3 bases unmatched. CDR3 bases: TGTGCCAGCAGCCAACCCGGGACAGGGACTAATGAAAAACTGTTTTTT. This gives the protein CASSQPGTGTNEKLFF. The variable domain in full, completed from reference TRBV14 and TRBJ1-4, reads EAGVTQFPSHSVIEKGQTVTLRCDPISGHDNLYWYRRVMGKEIKFLLHFVKESKQDESGMPNNRFLAERTGGTYSTLKVQPAELEDSGVYFCASSQPGTGTNEKLFFGSGTQLSVL.

The V and J genes are TRBV14 and TRBJ2-4, with a tentative D call TRBD2 (5 bases). Deletions cut 0 bases from V and 3 bases from J, with 15 bases between. In germline, CDR1 is SGHDN, CDR2 FVKESK. The CDR3 runs to 17 residues. CDR3 residues: CASSQEVRTVNKNIQYF. The CDR3 DNA is TGTGCCAGCAGCCAAGAGGTCAGGACTGTAAACAAAAACATTCAGTACTTC.

The CDR3 coding sequence is TGTGCCAGCTCACCCTCCTTTGCGGCTTCGAACACCGGGGAGCTGTTTTTT. This encodes CASSPSFAASNTGELFF. This chain connects TRBV18 to TRBJ2-2; D remains ambiguous. This CDR3 is built from 17 residues. Germline V CDR1 and CDR2: KGHSH, LQKENI. V dropped 3 bases and J dropped 0 bases, with 14 bases sitting between them. The variable domain in full, completed from reference TRBV18 and TRBJ2-2, reads NAGVMQNPRHLVRRRGQEARLRCSPMKGHSHVYWYRQLPEEGLKFMVYLQKENIIDESGMPKERFSAEFPKEGPSILRIQQVVRGDSAAYFCASSPSFAASNTGELFFGEGSRLTVL.